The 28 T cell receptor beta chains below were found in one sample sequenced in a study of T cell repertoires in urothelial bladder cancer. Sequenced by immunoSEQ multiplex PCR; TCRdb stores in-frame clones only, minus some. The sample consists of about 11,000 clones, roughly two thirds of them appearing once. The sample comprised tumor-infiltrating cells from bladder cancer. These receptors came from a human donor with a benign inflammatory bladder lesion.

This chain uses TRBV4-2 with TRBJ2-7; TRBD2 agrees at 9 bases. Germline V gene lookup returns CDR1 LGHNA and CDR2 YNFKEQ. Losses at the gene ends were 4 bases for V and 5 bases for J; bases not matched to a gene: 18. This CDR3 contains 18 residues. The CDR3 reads CASSPEGGGLAWGDEQYF. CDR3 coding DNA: TGTGCCAGCAGCCCCGAGGGGGGGGGACTAGCTTGGGGAGACGAGCAGTACTTC.

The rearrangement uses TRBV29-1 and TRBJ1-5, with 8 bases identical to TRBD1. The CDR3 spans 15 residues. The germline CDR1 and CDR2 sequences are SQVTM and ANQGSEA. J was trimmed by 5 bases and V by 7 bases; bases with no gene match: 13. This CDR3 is CSAASGTGRDQPQHF. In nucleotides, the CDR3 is TGCAGCGCCGCCTCGGGGACAGGTCGGGATCAGCCCCAGCATTTT.

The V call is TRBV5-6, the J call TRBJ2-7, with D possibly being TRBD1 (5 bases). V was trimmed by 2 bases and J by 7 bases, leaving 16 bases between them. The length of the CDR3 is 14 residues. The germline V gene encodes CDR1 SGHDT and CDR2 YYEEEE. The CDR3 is CASSFGQGVREQYF. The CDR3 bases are TGTGCCAGCAGCTTCGGCCAGGGTGTCAGGGAGCAGTACTTC.

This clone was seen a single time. The CDR3 DNA reads as TGTGCCAGCAGCCTGGCCGGGGCGGCCTACAATGAGCAGTTCTTC. Amino acids: CASSLAGAAYNEQFF. V and J are TRBV6-5 and TRBJ2-1; the D call may be TRBD1 or TRBD2 (5 bases each). Germline CDR1 MNHEY, CDR2 SVGAGI. This CDR3 has 15 amino acids. Trimming removed 6 bases at V and 2 bases at J, with 14 bases between.

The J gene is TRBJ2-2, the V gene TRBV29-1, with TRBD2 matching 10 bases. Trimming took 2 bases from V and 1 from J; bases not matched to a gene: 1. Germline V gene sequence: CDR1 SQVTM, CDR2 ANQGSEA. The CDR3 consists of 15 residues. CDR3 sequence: CSVELAGVNTGELFF. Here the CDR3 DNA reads TGCAGCGTTGAACTAGCGGGGGTGAACACCGGGGAGCTGTTTTTT.

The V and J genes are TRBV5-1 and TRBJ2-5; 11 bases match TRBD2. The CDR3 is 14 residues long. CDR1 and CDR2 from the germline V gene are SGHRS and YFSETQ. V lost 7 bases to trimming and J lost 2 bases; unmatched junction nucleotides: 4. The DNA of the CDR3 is TGCGCCAGCGGTAGCGGGGGGGATCAAGAGACCCAGTACTTC. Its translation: CASGSGGDQETQYF.

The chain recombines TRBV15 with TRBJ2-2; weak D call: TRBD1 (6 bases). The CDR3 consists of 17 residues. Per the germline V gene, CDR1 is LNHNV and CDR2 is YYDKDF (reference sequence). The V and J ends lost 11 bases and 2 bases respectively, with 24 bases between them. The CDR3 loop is CAASPLQGTLNTGELFF. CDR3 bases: TGTGCCGCAAGCCCTCTACAGGGCACCCTTAACACCGGGGAGCTGTTTTTT.

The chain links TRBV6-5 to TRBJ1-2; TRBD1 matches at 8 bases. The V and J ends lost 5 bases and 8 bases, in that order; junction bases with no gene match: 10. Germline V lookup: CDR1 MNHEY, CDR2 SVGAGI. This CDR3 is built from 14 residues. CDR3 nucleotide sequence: TGTGCCAGCAGTGAAATGCAGGGGGCATGGGGCTACACCTTC. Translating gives CASSEMQGAWGYTF.

This chain's CDR3 is CASSLQGRDDGYTF. The CDR3 DNA reads as TGTGCCAGCAGCTTGCAGGGAAGGGACGATGGCTACACCTTC. This chain links TRBV5-4 with TRBJ1-2; the D gene is possibly TRBD1 (5 bases). The CDR3 runs to 14 residues. With 1 base removed from V and 6 bases from J, the gap between germline ends came to 13 bases. Germline loops: CDR1 SGHNT, CDR2 YYREEE (reference sequence). Filled out from reference TRBV5-4 and TRBJ1-2, the complete variable domain reads ETGVTQSPTHLIKTRGQQVTLRCSSQSGHNTVSWYQQALGQGPQFIFQYYREEENGRGNFPPRFSGLQFPNYSSELNVNALELDDSALYLCASSLQGRDDGYTFGSGTRLTVV.

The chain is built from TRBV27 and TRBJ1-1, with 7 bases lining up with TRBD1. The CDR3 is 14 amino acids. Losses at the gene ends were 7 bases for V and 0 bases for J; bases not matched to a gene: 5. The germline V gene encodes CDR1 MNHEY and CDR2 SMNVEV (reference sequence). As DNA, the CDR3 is TGTGCCAGCATACCGGGACAGCTGAACACTGAAGCTTTCTTT. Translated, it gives CASIPGQLNTEAFF.

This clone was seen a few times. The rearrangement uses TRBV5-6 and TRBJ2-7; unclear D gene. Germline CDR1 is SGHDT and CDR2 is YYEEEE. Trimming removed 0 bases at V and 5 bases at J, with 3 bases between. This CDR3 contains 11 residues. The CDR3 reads CASSLADEQYF. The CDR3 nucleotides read TGTGCCAGCAGCTTGGCTGACGAGCAGTACTTC.

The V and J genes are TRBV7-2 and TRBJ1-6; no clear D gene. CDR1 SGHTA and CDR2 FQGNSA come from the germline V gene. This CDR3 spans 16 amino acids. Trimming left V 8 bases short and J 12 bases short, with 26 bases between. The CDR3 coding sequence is TGTGCCAGCGCTCAACGCCCTTCGGTGCCGGGGAGACCCCTCCACTTT. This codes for CASAQRPSVPGRPLHF.

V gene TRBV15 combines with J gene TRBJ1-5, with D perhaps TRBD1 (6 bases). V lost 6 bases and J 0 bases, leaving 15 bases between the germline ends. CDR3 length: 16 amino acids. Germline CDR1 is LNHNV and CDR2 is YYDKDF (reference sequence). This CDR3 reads CATSSPRGDSNQPQHF. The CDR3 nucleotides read TGTGCCACCAGTTCTCCCAGGGGCGATAGCAATCAGCCCCAGCATTTT.

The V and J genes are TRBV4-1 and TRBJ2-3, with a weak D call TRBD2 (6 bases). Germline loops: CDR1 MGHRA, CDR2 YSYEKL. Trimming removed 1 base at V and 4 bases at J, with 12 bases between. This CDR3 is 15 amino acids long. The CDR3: CASSQVGGLPDTQYF. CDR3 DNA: TGCGCCAGCAGCCAAGTTGGAGGGCTACCAGATACGCAGTATTTT.

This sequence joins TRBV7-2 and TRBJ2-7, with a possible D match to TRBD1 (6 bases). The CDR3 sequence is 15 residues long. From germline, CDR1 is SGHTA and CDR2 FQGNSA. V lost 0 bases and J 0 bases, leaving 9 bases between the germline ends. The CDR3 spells CASSLAGGSSYEQYF. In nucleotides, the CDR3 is TGTGCCAGCAGCTTAGCAGGGGGTAGCTCCTACGAGCAGTACTTC. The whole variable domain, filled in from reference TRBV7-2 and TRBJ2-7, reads GAGVSQSPSNKVTEKGKDVELRCDPISGHTALYWYRQSLGQGLEFLIYFQGNSAPDKSGLPSDRFSAERTGGSVSTLTIQRTQQEDSAVYLCASSLAGGSSYEQYFGPGTRLTVT.

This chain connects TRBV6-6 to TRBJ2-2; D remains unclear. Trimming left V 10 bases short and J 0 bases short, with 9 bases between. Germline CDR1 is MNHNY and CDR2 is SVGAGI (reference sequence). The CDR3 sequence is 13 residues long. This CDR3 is CATKQSNTGELFF. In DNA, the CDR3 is TGTGCCACCAAGCAGTCGAACACCGGGGAGCTGTTTTTT.

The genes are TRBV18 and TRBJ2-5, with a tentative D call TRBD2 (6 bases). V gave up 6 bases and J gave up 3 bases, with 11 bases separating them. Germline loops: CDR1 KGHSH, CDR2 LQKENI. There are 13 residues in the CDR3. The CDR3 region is CASSRWGEETQYF. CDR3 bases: TGTGCCAGCTCCCGGTGGGGGGAAGAGACCCAGTACTTC.

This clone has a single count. In DNA, the CDR3 is TGTGCCAGCTCATCTAGAGCATCCAGGGAGGACACTGAAGCTTTCTTT. Translation: CASSSRASREDTEAFF. The chain recombines TRBV18 with TRBJ1-1; a weak D match, TRBD1 (5 bases). The V end was cut by 5 bases, the J end by 3 bases, with 19 bases between. CDR3 length: 16 amino acids. CDR1 is KGHSH and CDR2 is LQKENI in the germline V gene.

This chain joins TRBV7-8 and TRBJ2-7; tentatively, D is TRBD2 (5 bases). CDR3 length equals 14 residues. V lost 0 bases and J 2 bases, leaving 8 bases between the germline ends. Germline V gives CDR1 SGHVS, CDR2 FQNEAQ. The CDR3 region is CASSLAYGTYEQYF. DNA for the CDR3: TGTGCCAGCAGCTTAGCGTACGGGACCTACGAGCAGTACTTC.

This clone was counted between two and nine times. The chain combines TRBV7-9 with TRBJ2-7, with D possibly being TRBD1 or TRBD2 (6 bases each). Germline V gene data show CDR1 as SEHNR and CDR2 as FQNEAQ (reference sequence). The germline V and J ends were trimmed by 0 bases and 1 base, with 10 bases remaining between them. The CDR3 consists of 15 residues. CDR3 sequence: CASSLAGGASYEQYF. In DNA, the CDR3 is TGTGCCAGCAGCTTAGCGGGGGGCGCATCCTACGAGCAGTACTTC. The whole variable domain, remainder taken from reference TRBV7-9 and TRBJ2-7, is DTGVSQNPRHKITKRGQNVTFRCDPISEHNRLYWYRQTLGQGPEFLTYFQNEAQLEKSRLLSDRFSAERPKGSFSTLEIQRTEQGDSAMYLCASSLAGGASYEQYFGPGTRLTVT.

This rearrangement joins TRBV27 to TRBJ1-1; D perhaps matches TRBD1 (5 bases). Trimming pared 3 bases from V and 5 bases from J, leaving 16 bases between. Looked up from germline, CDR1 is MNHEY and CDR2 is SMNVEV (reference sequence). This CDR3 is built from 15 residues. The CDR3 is CASSFSRWGLTEAFF. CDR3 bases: TGTGCCAGCAGTTTCTCCCGGTGGGGGTTGACTGAAGCTTTCTTT.

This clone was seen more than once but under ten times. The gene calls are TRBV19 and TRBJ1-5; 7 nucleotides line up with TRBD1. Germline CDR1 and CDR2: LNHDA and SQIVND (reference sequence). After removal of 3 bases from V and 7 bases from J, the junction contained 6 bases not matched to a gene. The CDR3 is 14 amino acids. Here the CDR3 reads CASSMIGRGQPQHF. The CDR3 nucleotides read TGTGCCAGTAGTATGATCGGCAGGGGGCAGCCCCAGCATTTT.

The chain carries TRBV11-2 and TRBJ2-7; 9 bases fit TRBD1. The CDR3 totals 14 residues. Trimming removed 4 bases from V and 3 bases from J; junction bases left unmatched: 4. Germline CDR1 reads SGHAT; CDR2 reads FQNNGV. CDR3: CASSSTGGGYEQYF. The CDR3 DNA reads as TGTGCCAGCAGCTCGACAGGGGGGGGCTACGAGCAGTACTTC.

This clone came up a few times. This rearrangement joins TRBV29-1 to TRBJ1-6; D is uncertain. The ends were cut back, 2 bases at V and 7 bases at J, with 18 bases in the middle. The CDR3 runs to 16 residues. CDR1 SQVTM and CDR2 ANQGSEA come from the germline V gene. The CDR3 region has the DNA TGCAGCGTTGAACGAGGTGGGAGAGTCGGGAATTCACCCCTCCACTTT. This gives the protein CSVERGGRVGNSPLHF.

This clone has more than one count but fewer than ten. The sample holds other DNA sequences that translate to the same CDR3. The CDR3 DNA reads TGTGCCAGCAGTCTGACAGGGGTAGACGAGCAGTACTTC. Translated: CASSLTGVDEQYF. This chain links TRBV5-4 with TRBJ2-7, with 8 bases fitting TRBD1. The junction had 6 bases not matched to a gene; V was cut back by 5 bases and J by 5 bases. This CDR3 spans 13 amino acids. The germline gives CDR1 SGHNT, CDR2 YYREEE (reference sequence).

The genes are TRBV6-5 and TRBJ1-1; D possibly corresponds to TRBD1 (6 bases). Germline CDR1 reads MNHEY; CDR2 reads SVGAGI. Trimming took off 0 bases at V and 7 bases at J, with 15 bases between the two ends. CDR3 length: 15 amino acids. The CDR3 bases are TGTGCCAGCAGTTACTCATCAGGGGCTCAACATGAAGCTTTCTTT. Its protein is CASSYSSGAQHEAFF.

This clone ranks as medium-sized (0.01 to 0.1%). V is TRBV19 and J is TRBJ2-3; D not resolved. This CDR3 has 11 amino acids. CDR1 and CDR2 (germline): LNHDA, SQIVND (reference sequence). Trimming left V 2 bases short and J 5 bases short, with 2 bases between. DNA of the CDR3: TGTGCCAGTAGTATAAGAGATACGCAGTATTTT. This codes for CASSIRDTQYF.

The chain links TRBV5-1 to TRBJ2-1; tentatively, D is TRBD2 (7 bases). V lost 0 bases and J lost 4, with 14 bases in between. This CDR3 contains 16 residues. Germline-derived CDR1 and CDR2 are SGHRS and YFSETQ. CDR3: CASSLVRGAGYNEQFF. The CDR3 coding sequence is TGCGCCAGCAGCTTGGTTCGGGGGGCGGGATACAATGAGCAGTTCTTC.